This passage covers 6 T cell receptor beta chains from one sample sequenced in a study of blood T cell repertoires in COVID-19. Some clones are missing from TCRdb's copy, which holds only in-frame ones; the method was immunoSEQ multiplex PCR. The top ten clones hold about 2.5% of a sample with some 390,000 clones, around 87% of them seen once. Sequencing input: peripheral blood. These receptors were taken from a woman aged 55-70 years with COVID-19, enrolled during active disease.

The chain carries TRBV5-1 and TRBJ2-1; a possible D gene is TRBD2 (6 bases). V gave up 4 bases and J gave up 3 bases, with 11 bases separating them. The CDR3 length is 14 residues. Germline V lookup: CDR1 SGHRS, CDR2 YFSETQ. CDR3 residues: CASSRGTDYNEQFF. CDR3 sequence (DNA): TGCGCCAGCAGCCGCGGGACGGACTACAATGAGCAGTTCTTC.

The gene calls are TRBV14 and TRBJ2-6; D is unclear. Germline V gene data show CDR1 as SGHDN and CDR2 as FVKESK. This CDR3 contains 14 residues. The V and J ends lost 1 base and 4 bases respectively, with 5 bases between them. The CDR3 is CASSQVVGANVLTF. The CDR3, as DNA: TGTGCCAGCAGCCAAGTAGTCGGGGCCAACGTCCTGACTTTC.

This chain links TRBV6-5 with TRBJ1-5; D gene uncertain. V was pared by 6 bases and J by 5 bases, with 14 bases between. The CDR3 spans 14 residues. Germline V gene data show CDR1 as MNHEY and CDR2 as SVGAGI. The CDR3: CASSQKNKDQPQHF. The CDR3 DNA reads as TGTGCCAGCAGCCAGAAAAATAAAGATCAGCCCCAGCATTTT.

The J gene is TRBJ2-1, the V gene TRBV18; TRBD1 might be the D (6 bases). V gave up 6 bases and J gave up 4 bases, with 16 bases separating them. This CDR3 is 15 amino acids long. The germline V gene has CDR1 KGHSH and CDR2 LQKENI. As DNA, the CDR3 is TGTGCCAGCTCCCCCGCTCAAACAGGGTACAATGAGCAGTTCTTC. The encoded protein is CASSPAQTGYNEQFF.

This clone was observed at least ten times. The rearrangement joins TRBV3-1 (or the pseudogene TRBV3-2) to TRBJ1-2; TRBD1 matches at 9 bases. Germline V gives CDR1 LGHDT, CDR2 YNNKEL (reference sequence). The V gene end was trimmed by 0 bases and the J gene end by 5 bases; junction bases not matched to a gene: 10. The CDR3 is made up of 17 amino acids. The chain's CDR3 is CASSQDPGQGFSYGYTF. CDR3 DNA sequence: TGTGCCAGCAGCCAAGATCCGGGACAGGGATTCTCTTATGGCTACACCTTC.

The chain has TRBV11-2 and TRBJ2-7; 7 bases are shared with TRBD1. Germline lookup yields CDR1 SGHAT and CDR2 FQNNGV. This CDR3 contains 15 residues. With 5 bases clipped from V and 4 bases from J, the junction kept 11 bases outside the gene matches. Here the CDR3 reads CASSHGQVVEYEQYF. As DNA, the CDR3 is TGTGCCAGCAGCCATGGACAGGTCGTGGAGTACGAGCAGTACTTC. The variable domain in full, with the rest retrieved from reference TRBV11-2 and TRBJ2-7, is EAGVAQSPRYKIIEKRQSVAFWCNPISGHATLYWYQQILGQGPKLLIQFQNNGVVDDSQLPKDRFSAERLKGVDSTLKIQPAKLEDSAVYLCASSHGQVVEYEQYFGPGTRLTVT.